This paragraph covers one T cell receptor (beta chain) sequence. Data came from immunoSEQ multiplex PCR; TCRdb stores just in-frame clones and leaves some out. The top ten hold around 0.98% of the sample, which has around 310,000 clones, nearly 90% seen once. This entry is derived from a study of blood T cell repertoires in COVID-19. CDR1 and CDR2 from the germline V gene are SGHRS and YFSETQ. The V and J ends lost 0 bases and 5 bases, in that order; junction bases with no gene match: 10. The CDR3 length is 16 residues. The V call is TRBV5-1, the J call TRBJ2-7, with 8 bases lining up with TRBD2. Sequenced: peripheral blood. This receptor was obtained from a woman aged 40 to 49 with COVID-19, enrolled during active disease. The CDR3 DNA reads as TGCGCCAGCAGCTTGGGTCTTAGCGGGAACAGGAACGAGCAGTACTTC. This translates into CASSLGLSGNRNEQYF.